Listed here are 20 T cell receptor beta chains from one sample, sequenced in a study of OX40 agonist ivuxolimab in advanced cancers. Clones were read by immunoSEQ multiplex PCR, and TCRdb kept only the in-frame ones, dropping some. Here the sample spans 83,000 or so clones, 65% to 90% being singletons. The material was CD4+ or CD8+ T cells sorted from blood, obtained in a trial of the OX40 agonist ivuxolimab. The receptors here all came from an adult with an advanced solid tumor such as melanoma, head and neck, liver or kidney cancer.

This chain links TRBV6-1 with TRBJ2-2; D not certain. This CDR3 spans 13 amino acids. Germline lookup yields CDR1 MNHNS and CDR2 SASEGT. Trimming pared 5 bases from V and 2 bases from J, leaving 6 bases between. DNA of the CDR3: TGTGCCAGCAGTTCTCACAACACCGGGGAGCTGTTTTTT. Translation: CASSSHNTGELFF.

The chain is built from TRBV28 and TRBJ1-2; 7 bases line up with TRBD1. Trimming took 8 bases from V and 7 from J; bases not matched to a gene: 10. This CDR3 region has 13 residues. Germline-derived CDR1 and CDR2 are MDHEN and SYDVKM. The CDR3 region is CASQGGWAIGYTF. CDR3 in DNA: TGTGCCAGCCAGGGGGGCTGGGCAATTGGCTACACCTTC.

The chain recombines TRBV7-2 with TRBJ1-2, with TRBD1 matching 7 bases. Germline V gene lookup returns CDR1 SGHTA and CDR2 FQGNSA. The CDR3 is 17 amino acids. Trimming removed 3 bases from V and 8 bases from J; junction bases left unmatched: 18. CDR3 loop: CASSLNRPGQTAGGYTF. For the CDR3, the DNA is TGTGCCAGCAGCTTGAACCGTCCGGGACAGACCGCTGGGGGCTACACCTTC.

The chain carries TRBV7-2 and TRBJ2-1; TRBD2 might be the D (7 bases). Trimming cost V 8 bases and J 5 bases, with 13 bases left between them. The CDR3 spans 13 residues. Looked up from germline, CDR1 is SGHTA and CDR2 is FQGNSA. CDR3 DNA sequence: TGTGCCAGCGGGGGGGGCAGGAACAATGAGCAGTTCTTC. It encodes CASGGGRNNEQFF.

The genes are TRBV6-4 and TRBJ1-1; TRBD1 matches 8 bases. Germline-derived CDR1 and CDR2 are MRHNA and SNTAGT. The CDR3 covers 10 residues. Germline trimming cut 11 bases from V and 7 bases from J; bases unmatched to any gene: 3. The CDR3 DNA reads TGTGCCGATGGACAGGGTGAAGCTTTCTTT. Residues: CADGQGEAFF.

V usage is TRBV7-2 and J usage is TRBJ1-1; D not resolved. CDR3 length equals 9 residues. Deletions cut 5 bases from V and 8 bases from J, with 3 bases between. Germline assignment: CDR1 SGHTA and CDR2 FQGNSA. The CDR3 is CASSLEAFF. The CDR3 DNA reads TGTGCCAGCAGCCTGGAAGCTTTCTTT.

V and J are TRBV15 and TRBJ2-7; D unresolved. The CDR3 loop spans 12 amino acids. V was pared by 0 bases and J by 0 bases, with 0 bases between. From germline, CDR1 is LNHNV and CDR2 YYDKDF (reference sequence). The chain's CDR3 is CATSRDSYEQYF. The CDR3 DNA follows: TGTGCCACCAGCAGAGACTCCTACGAGCAGTACTTC.

The chain carries TRBV2 and TRBJ1-5; D may be TRBD1 (6 bases). Trimming cost V 6 bases and J 2 bases, with 14 bases left between them. CDR1 and CDR2 from the germline V gene are SNHLY and FYNNEI. This CDR3 has 15 residues. The chain's CDR3 is CASRTGILGNQPQHF. The CDR3 DNA is TGTGCCAGCAGAACAGGGATTTTGGGCAATCAGCCCCAGCATTTT.

This clone was counted only a few times. Compared with germline, one end of the junction differs, possibly owing to a read error. This sequence joins TRBV18 and TRBJ1-3; D ambiguous. This CDR3 region has 14 residues. Germline V gene lookup returns CDR1 KGHSH and CDR2 LQKENI. CDR3 sequence (DNA): TGTGCCAGCTCACCGACGGATGCTGGCAACACCATATATTTT. This gives the protein CASSPTDAGNTIYF.

V and J are TRBV7-2 and TRBJ2-7, with 8 bases that match TRBD2. CDR3 size: 16 residues. Germline V CDR1 and CDR2: SGHTA, FQGNSA. The ends lost 0 bases at V and 5 bases at J; junction bases unmatched: 9. The CDR3: CASSLAVAGRGDEQYF. In DNA form, the CDR3 reads TGTGCCAGCAGCTTAGCGGTAGCGGGAAGAGGAGACGAGCAGTACTTC.

This rearrangement joins TRBV27 to TRBJ2-7, with 12 bases lining up with TRBD1. The V gene's germline CDR1 is MNHEY and CDR2 SMNVEV (reference sequence). V lost 3 bases, J lost 7 bases, and 7 bases stayed unmatched. The CDR3 loop spans 15 amino acids. In DNA form, the CDR3 reads TGTGCCAGCAGTTTGATCGGGGACAGGGGGCGTGAGCAGTACTTC. The encoded protein is CASSLIGDRGREQYF.

The J gene is TRBJ1-2, the V gene TRBV6-1, with D maybe TRBD1 (6 bases). V lost 2 bases to trimming and J lost 6 bases, with 10 bases between them. Germline assignment: CDR1 MNHNS and CDR2 SASEGT. This CDR3 is built from 13 residues. This chain's CDR3 is CASSELGQNGYTF. Written as DNA, the CDR3 is TGTGCCAGCAGTGAATTGGGACAAAATGGCTACACCTTC.

The V and J genes are TRBV28 and TRBJ1-2; D is possibly TRBD1 (6 bases). The germline CDR1 and CDR2 sequences are MDHEN and SYDVKM. Deletions cut 2 bases from V and 14 bases from J, with 18 bases between. The CDR3 contains 13 residues. CDR3 nucleotide sequence: TGTGCCAGCAGTTTACCGGGGGCCGCCTTTGGGACCTTC. It is translated as CASSLPGAAFGTF.

As concerns this clone: The same CDR3 arises from other DNA sequences in this sample as well. The gene calls are TRBV18 and TRBJ1-6; maybe TRBD1 (5 bases). Germline V gene lookup returns CDR1 KGHSH and CDR2 LQKENI. CDR3 size: 13 residues. V lost 3 bases, J lost 10 bases, and 10 bases lay in between. The CDR3 spells CASSPQGTSPLHF. In DNA form, the CDR3 reads TGTGCCAGCTCACCTCAGGGTACATCACCCCTCCACTTT.

This clone has only a few counts. J is TRBJ2-4 and V is TRBV5-4, with 14 bases that match TRBD2. CDR3 length: 15 amino acids. The V segment lost 4 bases and the J segment 6 bases; nucleotides outside the gene matches: 3. Germline values: CDR1 SGHNT, CDR2 YYREEE (reference sequence). Here the CDR3 reads CASSGTSGSANIQYF. The DNA for the CDR3 is TGTGCCAGCAGCGGGACTAGCGGGAGTGCAAACATTCAGTACTTC.

The chain is built from TRBV18 and TRBJ2-3, with D possibly being TRBD2 (5 bases). Between the trimmed V and J ends, which lost 4 bases and 6 bases, there was a span of 11 bases. The CDR3 loop spans 13 amino acids. Germline V gives CDR1 KGHSH, CDR2 LQKENI. CDR3 DNA sequence: TGTGCCAGCTCACTGGGGAGAGTGGATACGCAGTATTTT. Its protein is CASSLGRVDTQYF.

The rearrangement uses TRBV7-8 and TRBJ2-2, with TRBD2 identical over 15 bases. V lost 3 bases and J lost 8; bases outside the gene matches: 16. CDR1 is SGHVS, CDR2 FQNEAQ, per germline. The length of the CDR3 is 20 residues. CDR3 protein: CASSLRPSGTSGRFAGELFF. CDR3 coding DNA: TGTGCCAGCAGCTTGAGGCCTTCCGGGACTAGCGGGAGGTTTGCTGGGGAGCTGTTTTTT.

This CDR3 reads CATSIPRGSNEQFF. CDR3 nucleotide sequence: TGTGCCACCAGCATCCCCAGAGGGTCCAATGAGCAGTTCTTC. The rearrangement uses TRBV15 and TRBJ2-1, with D possibly TRBD2 on 5 matching bases. The germline gives CDR1 LNHNV, CDR2 YYDKDF (reference sequence). CDR3 length: 14 residues. V was clipped by 4 bases and J by 6 bases, with 13 bases between them.

V usage is TRBV10-3 and J usage is TRBJ2-6; 7 positions agree with TRBD1. J gave up 0 bases and V 6 bases, and 8 bases lay outside the gene matches. CDR3 size: 17 residues. Germline V lookup: CDR1 ENHRY, CDR2 SYGVKD. This CDR3 reads CAISKGQVDSGANVLTF. Written as DNA, the CDR3 is TGTGCCATCAGCAAAGGACAGGTCGACTCTGGGGCCAACGTCCTGACTTTC.

The chain employs TRBV9 and TRBJ2-3; D is perhaps TRBD2 (6 bases). V lost 0 bases and J 0 bases, leaving 14 bases between the germline ends. The CDR3 runs 17 residues. Germline V CDR1 and CDR2: SGDLS, YYNGEE. CDR3 residues: CASSVGLGGTSTDTQYF. The CDR3 region has the DNA TGTGCCAGCAGCGTAGGACTGGGGGGTACTAGCACAGATACGCAGTATTTT.